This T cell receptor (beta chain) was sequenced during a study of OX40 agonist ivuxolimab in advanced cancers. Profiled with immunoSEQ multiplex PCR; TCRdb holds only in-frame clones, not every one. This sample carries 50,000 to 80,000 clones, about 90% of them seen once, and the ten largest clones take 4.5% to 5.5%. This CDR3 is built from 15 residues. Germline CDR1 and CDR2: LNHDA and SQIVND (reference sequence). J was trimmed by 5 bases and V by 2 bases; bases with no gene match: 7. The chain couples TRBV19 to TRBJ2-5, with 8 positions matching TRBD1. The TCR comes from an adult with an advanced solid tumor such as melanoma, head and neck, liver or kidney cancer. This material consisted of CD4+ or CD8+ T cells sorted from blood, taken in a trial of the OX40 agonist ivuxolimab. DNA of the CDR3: TGTGCCAGTAGTATAAGGACAGGGCGGACGGAGACCCAGTACTTC. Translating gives CASSIRTGRTETQYF. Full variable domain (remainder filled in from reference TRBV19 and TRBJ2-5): DGGITQSPKYLFRKEGQNVTLSCEQNLNHDAMYWYRQDPGQGLRLIYYSQIVNDFQKGDIAEGYSVSREKKESFPLTVTSAQKNPTAFYLCASSIRTGRTETQYFGPGTRLLVL.